Presented here are 27 T cell receptor beta chains from one specimen sequenced in a study of cytomegalovirus exposure and HLA in healthy donors. The PCR employed 60 Vbeta primers together with 13 Jbeta primers. Assay used: immunoSEQ multiplex PCR; TCRdb lists only in-frame clones, some missing. This table has approximately 140,000 clones, 79% appearing once. What was sequenced was PBMCs. These receptor sequences come from a man aged 50 or older in good health and CMV-seropositive.

The gene calls are TRBV7-6 and TRBJ2-2; the D gene is possibly TRBD2 (6 bases). Between the trimmed V and J ends, which lost 0 bases and 4 bases, there was a span of 9 bases. The CDR3 length is 15 residues. CDR1 is SGHVS, CDR2 FNYEAQ, per germline. This CDR3 is CASSLAQGGTGELFF. The DNA of the CDR3 is TGTGCCAGCAGCTTAGCCCAGGGAGGCACCGGGGAGCTGTTTTTT. The whole variable domain, filled in from reference TRBV7-6 and TRBJ2-2, reads GAGVSQSPRYKVTKRGQDVALRCDPISGHVSLYWYRQALGQGPEFLTYFNYEAQQDKSGLPNDRFSAERPEGSISTLTIQRTEQRDSAMYRCASSLAQGGTGELFFGEGSRLTVL.

The genes are TRBV2 and TRBJ1-5, with 11 bases matching TRBD1. Germline CDR1 SNHLY, CDR2 FYNNEI. V gave up 4 bases and J gave up 3 bases; unmatched junction bases: 14. The CDR3 is made up of 19 amino acids. The CDR3 region is CASSVGDRGKIGNNQPQHF. CDR3 sequence (DNA): TGTGCCAGCAGTGTCGGGGACAGGGGGAAGATCGGTAACAATCAGCCCCAGCATTTT.

DNA of the CDR3: TGTGCCAGCAGTAATTCCGCCGGGGTTCGGGGGACTGAAGCTTTCTTT. Protein product: CASSNSAGVRGTEAFF. V and J are TRBV27 and TRBJ1-1, with D perhaps TRBD1 (5 bases). Germline V CDR1 and CDR2: MNHEY, SMNVEV (reference sequence). Between the trimmed V and J ends, which lost 5 bases and 5 bases, there was a span of 21 bases. The CDR3 is 16 amino acids.

V is TRBV30 and J is TRBJ2-3; 7 bases are a match to TRBD2. The CDR3 spans 15 residues. Germline trimming cut 1 base from V and 4 bases from J; bases unmatched to any gene: 8. Per germline, CDR1 GTSNPN and CDR2 SVGIG (reference sequence). CDR3 nucleotide sequence: TGTGCCTGGAGTGGTAAAGCGGGGTGGGCAGATACGCAGTATTTT. It encodes CAWSGKAGWADTQYF.

The chain is built from TRBV5-1 and TRBJ1-1; D may be TRBD1 (6 bases). V dropped 4 bases and J dropped 4 bases, with 17 bases sitting between them. CDR3 size: 15 residues. Germline V gene data show CDR1 as SGHRS and CDR2 as YFSETQ. The CDR3 sequence is CASSAPTGGTTEAFF. DNA of the CDR3: TGCGCCAGCAGCGCACCCACGGGGGGCACCACTGAAGCTTTCTTT. Supplemented by reference TRBV5-1 and TRBJ1-1, the full variable domain reads KAGVTQTPRYLIKTRGQQVTLSCSPISGHRSVSWYQQTPGQGLQFLFEYFSETQRNKGNFPGRFSGRQFSNSRSEMNVSTLELGDSALYLCASSAPTGGTTEAFFGQGTRLTVV.

V usage is TRBV30 and J usage is TRBJ2-7, with 8 positions matching TRBD1. Trimming removed 2 bases from V and 3 bases from J; junction bases left unmatched: 9. The germline gives CDR1 GTSNPN, CDR2 SVGIG (reference sequence). This CDR3 region has 15 residues. CDR3 in DNA: TGTGCCTGGAGTTTATCCGGGACAGGCAACTACGAGCAGTACTTC. Translated, it gives CAWSLSGTGNYEQYF.

This chain joins TRBV5-1 and TRBJ2-7; no definite D call. The CDR3 length is 14 residues. Deletions cut 4 bases from V and 0 bases from J, with 11 bases between. The V gene's germline CDR1 is SGHRS and CDR2 YFSETQ. CDR3 residues: CASSGGPSSYEQYF. The CDR3 region has the DNA TGCGCCAGCAGCGGCGGCCCCAGCTCCTACGAGCAGTACTTC.

This rearrangement joins TRBV11-1 to TRBJ2-5, with 8 nucleotides matching TRBD1. The CDR3 totals 14 residues. Germline lookup yields CDR1 SGHAT and CDR2 FQDESV (reference sequence). V shed 5 bases and J 5 bases; nucleotides not matched to a gene: 7. The CDR3 nucleotides are TGTGCCAGCAGCCCCACAGGGGGGAGGGAGACCCAGTACTTC. It specifies CASSPTGGRETQYF.

J is TRBJ2-3 and V is TRBV29-1; possibly TRBD2 for D (5 bases). Trimming left V 3 bases short and J 8 bases short, with 6 bases between. In germline, CDR1 is SQVTM, CDR2 ANQGSEA. This CDR3 is built from 10 residues. CDR3 nucleotide sequence: TGCAGCGTTGATCGGGGTACGCAGTATTTT. Amino acids: CSVDRGTQYF.

The J gene is TRBJ1-2, the V gene TRBV5-4; perhaps TRBD1 as D (5 bases). Trimming stripped 4 bases from V and 3 bases from J, with 13 bases between. This CDR3 is 14 amino acids long. The germline gives CDR1 SGHNT, CDR2 YYREEE (reference sequence). The CDR3 sequence: CASSVRVIDYGYTF. CDR3 DNA: TGTGCCAGCAGCGTCAGGGTTATCGACTATGGCTACACCTTC.

The chain carries TRBV11-2 and TRBJ2-2; 7 bases map to TRBD2. The CDR3 spans 15 residues. Germline V lookup: CDR1 SGHAT, CDR2 FQNNGV. V was pared by 6 bases and J by 4 bases, with 8 bases of the junction left unmatched. DNA for the CDR3: TGTGCCAGCAGTAAAGGGACTACGGTCACCGGGGAGCTGTTTTTT. Its protein is CASSKGTTVTGELFF.

The chain has TRBV4-1 and TRBJ2-7; 11 nucleotides agree with TRBD2. Looked up from germline, CDR1 is MGHRA and CDR2 is YSYEKL. The ends lost 4 bases at V and 7 bases at J; junction bases unmatched: 12. The CDR3 runs to 16 residues. This chain's CDR3 is CASSPHPLAGVREQYF. DNA of the CDR3: TGCGCCAGCAGCCCCCACCCACTAGCGGGAGTGCGGGAGCAGTACTTC.

V usage is TRBV2 and J usage is TRBJ1-4; a possible D gene is TRBD1 (5 bases). CDR3 size: 11 residues. Germline assignment: CDR1 SNHLY and CDR2 FYNNEI. V was shortened by 11 bases and J by 10 bases, with 14 bases between the two germline ends. CDR3 DNA: TGTGCCTGGGGAGGGGACGGAAAACTGTTTTTT. Its translation is CAWGGDGKLFF. The full variable domain, in which reference TRBV2 and TRBJ1-4 provide the parts outside the CDR3, is EPEVTQTPSHQVTQMGQEVILRCVPISNHLYFYWYRQILGQKVEFLVSFYNNEISEKSEIFDDQFSVERPDGSNFTLKIRSTKLEDSAMYFCAWGGDGKLFFGSGTQLSVL.

This clone was found a few times. This rearrangement joins TRBV2 to TRBJ1-5; tentative D call: TRBD1 (6 bases). The CDR3 spans 14 residues. Germline values: CDR1 SNHLY, CDR2 FYNNEI. Trimming took off 6 bases at V and 5 bases at J, with 14 bases between the two ends. CDR3: CASSDGQRYQPQHF. The CDR3 DNA is TGTGCCAGCAGCGACGGACAGAGGTATCAGCCCCAGCATTTT.

This clone occurred once. The chain couples TRBV19 to TRBJ1-5; perhaps TRBD1 as D (5 bases). CDR1 LNHDA and CDR2 SQIVND come from the germline V gene (reference sequence). CDR3 size: 13 residues. The germline V and J ends were trimmed by 9 bases and 5 bases, with 14 bases remaining between them. CDR3 residues: CASREDTYQPQHF. CDR3 DNA sequence: TGTGCCAGCCGAGAGGACACGTATCAGCCCCAGCATTTT.

The chain has TRBV7-2 and TRBJ2-5; the match to TRBD2 covers 7 bases. The better agreement between TRBJ2-7 and the DNA end casts doubt on the J call. CDR1 SGHTA and CDR2 FQGNSA come from the germline V gene. The CDR3 is made up of 12 amino acids. The CDR3 DNA reads as TGTGCCAGCAGCTGGACTAGGGGCGAGCAGTACTTC. Its translation: CASSWTRGEQYF.

The chain couples TRBV27 to TRBJ2-3; 9 nucleotides align to TRBD2. Germline V gene sequence: CDR1 MNHEY, CDR2 SMNVEV (reference sequence). The V segment lost 5 bases and the J segment 6 bases; nucleotides outside the gene matches: 12. This CDR3 has 16 residues. CDR3 sequence: CASSPISGSPRDTQYF. The CDR3, as DNA: TGTGCCAGCAGTCCGATTAGCGGGAGTCCCCGTGATACGCAGTATTTT.

This chain links TRBV10-3 with TRBJ2-1; 12 bases align to TRBD1. Germline assignment: CDR1 ENHRY and CDR2 SYGVKD. CDR3 size: 18 residues. Trimming removed 5 bases from V and 2 bases from J; junction bases left unmatched: 10. The CDR3 sequence is CAISKPGQGAGAYNEQFF. The CDR3 nucleotides are TGTGCCATCAGTAAACCGGGACAGGGGGCTGGGGCCTACAATGAGCAGTTCTTC.

This sequence joins TRBV15 and TRBJ1-5; D uncertain. The germline V gene has CDR1 LNHNV and CDR2 YYDKDF (reference sequence). CDR3 length: 14 residues. V was cut by 4 bases and J by 2 bases, with 9 bases left in between. In nucleotides, the CDR3 is TGTGCCACCAGCACGGCCAGCGGCAATCAGCCCCAGCATTTT. It specifies CATSTASGNQPQHF.

The chain has TRBV2 and TRBJ2-7, with 11 bases fitting TRBD2. After removal of 4 bases from V and 2 bases from J, the junction contained 1 base not matched to a gene. This CDR3 has 14 amino acids. In germline, CDR1 is SNHLY, CDR2 FYNNEI. The CDR3 DNA reads TGTGCCAGCAGTGGACTAGCGGGGCCCTACGAGCAGTACTTC. Its translation is CASSGLAGPYEQYF.

The chain combines TRBV5-1 with TRBJ1-2, with a weak D call TRBD1 (5 bases). The length of the CDR3 is 13 residues. The germline V and J ends were trimmed by 1 base and 4 bases, with 8 bases remaining between them. Germline V gene data show CDR1 as SGHRS and CDR2 as YFSETQ. The CDR3 sequence is CASSLTGSYGYTF. In DNA form, the CDR3 reads TGCGCCAGCAGCTTGACAGGCAGCTATGGCTACACCTTC.

The V call is TRBV10-3, the J call TRBJ2-7, with a tentative D call TRBD1 (6 bases). The CDR3 is 13 amino acids. Germline loops: CDR1 ENHRY, CDR2 SYGVKD. Trimming removed 5 bases at V and 4 bases at J, with 12 bases between. The CDR3 here is CAISITGRYEQYF. The CDR3, as DNA: TGTGCCATCAGTATCACAGGGAGATACGAGCAGTACTTC.

This chain joins TRBV5-6 and TRBJ1-1; weak D call: TRBD1 (6 bases). The V gene lost 0 bases and the J gene lost 2 bases, with 17 bases spanning the gap. This CDR3 is built from 17 residues. Germline V gives CDR1 SGHDT, CDR2 YYEEEE. Here the CDR3 DNA reads TGTGCCAGCAGCTTGGTTTTGTCAGGGGTCTTAAACACTGAAGCTTTCTTT. Residues: CASSLVLSGVLNTEAFF. The whole variable domain, remainder taken from reference TRBV5-6 and TRBJ1-1, is DAGVTQSPTHLIKTRGQQVTLRCSPKSGHDTVSWYQQALGQGPQFIFQYYEEEERQRGNFPDRFSGHQFPNYSSELNVNALLLGDSALYLCASSLVLSGVLNTEAFFGQGTRLTVV.

The chain employs TRBV5-1 and TRBJ1-1, with a weak D call TRBD1 (5 bases). Trimming cost V 0 bases and J 3 bases, with 12 bases left between them. From germline, CDR1 is SGHRS and CDR2 YFSETQ. The CDR3 extends over 15 amino acids. The CDR3 is CASSLVTGEYTEAFF. CDR3 nucleotide sequence: TGCGCCAGCAGCTTGGTGACGGGGGAATACACTGAAGCTTTCTTT.

Comments on this clone: Other DNA sequences of this sample code for an identical CDR3. The V gene is TRBV5-1, the J gene TRBJ1-1; D is perhaps TRBD1 (6 bases). This CDR3 contains 14 residues. Germline V gene sequence: CDR1 SGHRS, CDR2 YFSETQ. V dropped 6 bases and J dropped 0 bases, with 12 bases sitting between them. CDR3 DNA: TGCGCCAGCACAATACAGGGTATGAACACTGAAGCTTTCTTT. Protein product: CASTIQGMNTEAFF.

The chain employs TRBV7-9 and TRBJ1-2; D remains unclear. V lost 5 bases and J lost 7, with 14 bases in between. CDR3 length: 13 residues. Germline V gene data show CDR1 as SEHNR and CDR2 as FQNEAQ (reference sequence). DNA of the CDR3: TGTGCCAGCAGCCAAGAGTCGGTCTCTGGCTACACCTTC. It yields the protein CASSQESVSGYTF.

This clone was seen a few times. The V gene is TRBV30, the J gene TRBJ2-3; the match to TRBD2 covers 7 bases. The CDR3 has 15 residues. Germline V lookup: CDR1 GTSNPN, CDR2 SVGIG (reference sequence). The junction had 12 bases not matched to a gene; V was cut back by 7 bases and J by 2 bases. CDR3 residues: CAFLEGAGFTDTQYF. Written as DNA, the CDR3 is TGTGCCTTCCTCGAGGGAGCGGGGTTCACAGATACGCAGTATTTT. Full variable domain (missing parts from reference TRBV30 and TRBJ2-3): SQTIHQWPATLVQPVGSPLSLECTVEGTSNPNLYWYRQAAGRGLQLLFYSVGIGQISSEVPQNLSASRPQDRQFILSSKKLLLSDSGFYLCAFLEGAGFTDTQYFGPGTRLTVL.